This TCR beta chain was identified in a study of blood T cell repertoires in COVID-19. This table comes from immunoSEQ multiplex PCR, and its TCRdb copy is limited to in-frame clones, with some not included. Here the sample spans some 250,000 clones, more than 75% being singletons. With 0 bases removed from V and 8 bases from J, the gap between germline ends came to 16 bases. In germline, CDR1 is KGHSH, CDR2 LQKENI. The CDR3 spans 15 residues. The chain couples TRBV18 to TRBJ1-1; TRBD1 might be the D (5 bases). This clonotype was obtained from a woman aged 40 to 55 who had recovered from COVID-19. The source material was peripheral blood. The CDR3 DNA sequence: TGTGCCAGCTCACCACCGTCAGGGCGCAGCCTCGAAGCTTTCTTT. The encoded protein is CASSPPSGRSLEAFF.